The clone carrying this T cell receptor (beta chain) was seen only a few times. No antigen is known for it. The length of the CDR3 is 14 residues. The germline V gene has CDR1 SGHRS and CDR2 YFSETQ. The V segment lost 1 base and the J segment 4 bases; nucleotides outside the gene matches: 4. This specimen comes from a study of beta chain features in type 1 diabetes. Study-wide points: Within each of all four CD4+ subsets, Type 1 diabetes patients had TCRB CDR3s that were moderately but significantly shorter.

What was sequenced were expressed TCRB transcripts, since all of the isolated RNA had been reverse transcribed. Libraries were prepared by immunoSEQ multiplex PCR; TCRdb keeps only in-frame clonotypes and omits some of them. Among more than 140,000 clones, roughly 9.3% were seen once, and the ten largest hold about 0.6%. The sequenced sample consisted of central memory CD4+ T cells from blood. The genes are TRBV5-1 and TRBJ2-7, with TRBD1 matching 8 bases. This TCR derives from a woman in her forties in good health. This CDR3 is CASSLRQGLYEQYF. CDR3 DNA sequence: TGCGCCAGCAGCTTGCGACAGGGGCTATACGAGCAGTACTTC.